Listed here are 24 T cell receptor beta chains from one sample, sequenced in a study of CD8+ T cells in alopecia areata. Sequencing templates came from extracted RNA that was reverse transcribed into cDNA. The data were produced by immunoSEQ multiplex PCR, yet TCRdb's version contains in-frame clones alone and is incomplete. The sample includes over 150,000 clones, over 55% of them seen just once. This specimen consisted of CD4+ T cells sorted from blood, obtained at week 0. The receptors derive from a human donor with alopecia areata.

The V call is TRBV29-1, the J call TRBJ1-5; TRBD1 matches at 8 bases. Trimming removed 6 bases from V and 5 bases from J; junction bases left unmatched: 6. Germline loops: CDR1 SQVTM, CDR2 ANQGSEA. This CDR3 contains 13 residues. DNA for the CDR3: TGCAGCGTAGGACAGGGATTCGATCAGCCCCAGCATTTT. As protein: CSVGQGFDQPQHF.

V is TRBV30 and J is TRBJ2-2, with a tentative D call TRBD2 (5 bases). Germline loops: CDR1 GTSNPN, CDR2 SVGIG (reference sequence). V was pared by 0 bases and J by 5 bases, with 16 bases between. CDR3 size: 16 residues. The CDR3 is CAWSVLQSGRTGELFF. CDR3 nucleotides: TGTGCCTGGAGTGTACTTCAGTCGGGGAGAACCGGGGAGCTGTTTTTT.

This clone was picked up a small number of times. CDR3 loop: CASSEASESPLHF. CDR3 nucleotides: TGTGCCAGCAGTGAAGCATCGGAGTCACCCCTCCACTTT. The chain carries TRBV6-1 and TRBJ1-6; no clear D. This CDR3 contains 13 residues. Germline CDR1 and CDR2: MNHNS and SASEGT. The V gene lost 0 bases and the J gene lost 10 bases, with 7 bases spanning the gap.

CDR3 DNA: TGTGCCAGCAGCCGGGACAGGGGGACCTACGAGCAGTACTTC. It yields the protein CASSRDRGTYEQYF. J is TRBJ2-7 and V is TRBV7-2; 11 bases fit TRBD1. Germline CDR1 reads SGHTA; CDR2 reads FQGNSA. The CDR3 is 14 residues long. Trimming cost V 5 bases and J 2 bases; bases outside gene matches: 2.

This chain uses TRBV30 with TRBJ2-3; no clear D gene. This CDR3 contains 12 residues. The V end was cut by 7 bases, the J end by 5 bases, with 13 bases between. Germline CDR1 is GTSNPN and CDR2 is SVGIG (reference sequence). The CDR3 DNA is TGTGCCTTCTCTCTCAATCAAGATACGCAGTATTTT. The encoded protein is CAFSLNQDTQYF. Looking up the rest from reference TRBV30 and TRBJ2-3 gives the full variable domain: SQTIHQWPATLVQPVGSPLSLECTVEGTSNPNLYWYRQAAGRGLQLLFYSVGIGQISSEVPQNLSASRPQDRQFILSSKKLLLSDSGFYLCAFSLNQDTQYFGPGTRLTVL.

This chain connects TRBV4-3 to TRBJ2-1, with 10 nucleotides matching TRBD2. Germline V gives CDR1 LGHNA, CDR2 YSLEER. V shed 0 bases and J 4 bases; nucleotides not matched to a gene: 9. This CDR3 has 18 amino acids. Here the CDR3 DNA reads TGCGCCAGCAGCCAAGATAGGACGTATAGCGGGGGGTACAATGAGCAGTTCTTC. Its translation is CASSQDRTYSGGYNEQFF.

The genes are TRBV5-1 and TRBJ2-1; no definite D call. CDR1 is SGHRS and CDR2 is YFSETQ in the germline V gene. The V end was cut by 1 base, the J end by 5 bases, with 4 bases between. The CDR3 spans 12 residues. This chain's CDR3 is CASSLFHNEQFF. CDR3 nucleotide sequence: TGCGCCAGCAGCTTGTTTCACAATGAGCAGTTCTTC.

The gene calls are TRBV6-5 and TRBJ2-6; D is undetermined. Germline V gene data show CDR1 as MNHEY and CDR2 as SVGAGI. Trimming removed 5 bases at V and 7 bases at J, with 9 bases between. The CDR3 is made up of 13 amino acids. CDR3 protein: CASSEESANVLTF. CDR3 DNA sequence: TGTGCCAGCAGTGAGGAAAGTGCCAACGTCCTGACTTTC.

CDR3 loop: CATSRDRARSNEQFF. The CDR3 DNA reads TGTGCCACCAGCAGAGATAGGGCCCGGTCCAATGAGCAGTTCTTC. The chain combines TRBV15 with TRBJ2-1; D gene unclear. CDR3 length equals 15 residues. V dropped 0 bases and J dropped 6 bases, with 12 bases sitting between them. Germline V gene sequence: CDR1 LNHNV, CDR2 YYDKDF (reference sequence).

This sequence joins TRBV9 and TRBJ2-4; D might be TRBD2 (6 bases). CDR1 and CDR2 (germline): SGDLS, YYNGEE. This CDR3 has 17 residues. Trimming removed 4 bases at V and 3 bases at J, with 20 bases between. CDR3 region: CASSSHLGGVSKNIQYF. The CDR3 DNA is TGTGCCAGCAGCTCACATCTCGGGGGTGTGAGCAAAAACATTCAGTACTTC.

This clone was observed once. J is TRBJ1-4 and V is TRBV10-2; D unclear. CDR3 length: 11 amino acids. V lost 8 bases, J lost 7 bases, and 8 bases lay in between. CDR1 WSHSY and CDR2 SAAADI come from the germline V gene. CDR3 in amino acids: CASLGGEKLFF. The CDR3 DNA is TGCGCCAGCCTGGGCGGTGAAAAACTGTTTTTT.

The chain employs TRBV5-6 and TRBJ2-5; 7 positions match TRBD1. V was clipped by 4 bases and J by 2 bases; unmatched bases: 2. CDR1 and CDR2 from the germline V gene are SGHDT and YYEEEE. CDR3 length: 13 amino acids. The CDR3 nucleotides are TGTGCCAGCAGCCGGGACAGACAAGAGACCCAGTACTTC. As protein: CASSRDRQETQYF.

This clone was detected only once. Here the CDR3 reads CASSLGTANEKLFF. The CDR3 DNA reads TGTGCCAGCAGCCTCGGGACAGCAAATGAAAAACTGTTTTTT. J is TRBJ1-4 and V is TRBV7-2; 7 bases agree with TRBD1. The CDR3 has 14 amino acids. Per the germline V gene, CDR1 is SGHTA and CDR2 is FQGNSA. V dropped 5 bases and J dropped 5; count of bases not matched to a gene: 5. Looking up the rest from reference TRBV7-2 and TRBJ1-4 gives the full variable domain: GAGVSQSPSNKVTEKGKDVELRCDPISGHTALYWYRQSLGQGLEFLIYFQGNSAPDKSGLPSDRFSAERTGGSVSTLTIQRTQQEDSAVYLCASSLGTANEKLFFGSGTQLSVL.

This clone was recorded a few times. The gene calls are TRBV14 and TRBJ2-2; D might be TRBD1 (5 bases). This CDR3 comprises 15 residues. CDR1 SGHDN and CDR2 FVKESK come from the germline V gene. V lost 1 base, J lost 7 bases, and 13 bases lay in between. CDR3 bases: TGTGCCAGCAGCCAAGCTTTAGGGGCGAGCGGGGAGCTGTTTTTT. Its protein is CASSQALGASGELFF.

CDR3 protein: CASSQELQVLSPLHF. The CDR3 nucleotides are TGCGCCAGCAGCCAAGAGCTTCAGGTTCTTTCACCCCTCCACTTT. The V and J genes are TRBV4-3 and TRBJ1-6; no firm D call. Germline CDR1 is LGHNA and CDR2 is YSLEER. The germline V and J ends were trimmed by 0 bases and 9 bases, with 12 bases remaining between them. The CDR3 loop spans 15 amino acids.

The genes are TRBV2 and TRBJ2-7; D is unresolved. Germline loops: CDR1 SNHLY, CDR2 FYNNEI. The length of the CDR3 is 11 residues. Trimming took 6 bases from V and 1 from J, leaving 4 bases between them. CDR3: CASRLSYEQYF. The CDR3 nucleotides read TGTGCCAGCAGATTATCCTACGAGCAGTACTTC.

This chain links TRBV29-1 with TRBJ1-1, with D uncertain. Germline V gene data show CDR1 as SQVTM and CDR2 as ANQGSEA. Trimming shortened V by 5 bases and J by 6 bases, and 19 bases separated the two germline ends. The CDR3 covers 14 residues. This chain's CDR3 is CSVFFRPEASEAFF. The CDR3 DNA reads as TGCAGCGTTTTCTTCCGACCGGAGGCCTCTGAAGCTTTCTTT.

The V gene is TRBV29-1, the J gene TRBJ1-2; 9 bases are a match to TRBD1. Germline V lookup: CDR1 SQVTM, CDR2 ANQGSEA. V lost 1 base to trimming and J lost 8 bases; unmatched junction nucleotides: 23. The length of the CDR3 is 19 residues. CDR3 bases: TGCAGCGTTGAAGCAGAGGGCCTCACCCCACCTGACAGGGGGATGGGCTACACCTTC. Residues: CSVEAEGLTPPDRGMGYTF.

This clone was counted a few times. The chain joins TRBV29-1 to TRBJ2-1; D remains ambiguous. This CDR3 has 10 amino acids. Germline assignment: CDR1 SQVTM and CDR2 ANQGSEA. The V gene lost 7 bases and the J gene lost 5 bases, with 6 bases spanning the gap. In DNA, the CDR3 is TGCAGCGGTACGAACAATGAGCAGTTCTTC. It specifies CSGTNNEQFF.

This chain uses TRBV29-1 with TRBJ2-3; 7 bases fit TRBD1. V trimming: 6 bases; J trimming: 4 bases; junction bases outside the gene matches: 10. Germline-derived CDR1 and CDR2 are SQVTM and ANQGSEA. The CDR3 runs 14 residues. CDR3 residues: CSVADRVGADTQYF. CDR3 nucleotide sequence: TGCAGCGTCGCCGACAGGGTGGGGGCAGATACGCAGTATTTT.

V is TRBV7-2 and J is TRBJ1-5; D is ambiguous. The CDR3 loop spans 12 amino acids. Germline CDR1 and CDR2: SGHTA and FQGNSA. V dropped 2 bases and J dropped 5 bases, with 4 bases sitting between them. CDR3 in amino acids: CASSLLDQPQHF. The CDR3 bases are TGTGCCAGCAGCTTATTGGATCAGCCCCAGCATTTT.

The chain couples TRBV5-6 to TRBJ2-3, with D perhaps TRBD2 (6 bases). The V end lost 1 base, the J end lost 2 bases, and 11 bases lay between the germline ends. This CDR3 spans 15 amino acids. In germline, CDR1 is SGHDT, CDR2 YYEEEE. The CDR3, as DNA: TGTGCCAGCAGCTTGTTTTGGGAGGACACAGATACGCAGTATTTT. This gives the protein CASSLFWEDTDTQYF.

In this sample, this clone turned up a few times. The sample contains more than one DNA sequence encoding this CDR3. The rearrangement links TRBV29-1 to TRBJ2-3; D is undetermined. The CDR3 runs 11 residues. The germline V and J ends were trimmed by 1 base and 6 bases, with 5 bases remaining between them. In germline, CDR1 is SQVTM, CDR2 ANQGSEA. CDR3 sequence (DNA): TGCAGCGTTGAAGTCGGGGATACGCAGTATTTT. This gives the protein CSVEVGDTQYF.

V gene TRBV7-2 combines with J gene TRBJ1-6; weak D call: TRBD1 (5 bases). The ends were cut back, 3 bases at V and 6 bases at J, with 9 bases in the middle. The germline gives CDR1 SGHTA, CDR2 FQGNSA. The CDR3 loop spans 14 amino acids. CDR3 sequence reads: CASSFAGFNSPLHF. The CDR3 nucleotides are TGTGCCAGCAGCTTTGCAGGGTTTAATTCACCCCTCCACTTT.